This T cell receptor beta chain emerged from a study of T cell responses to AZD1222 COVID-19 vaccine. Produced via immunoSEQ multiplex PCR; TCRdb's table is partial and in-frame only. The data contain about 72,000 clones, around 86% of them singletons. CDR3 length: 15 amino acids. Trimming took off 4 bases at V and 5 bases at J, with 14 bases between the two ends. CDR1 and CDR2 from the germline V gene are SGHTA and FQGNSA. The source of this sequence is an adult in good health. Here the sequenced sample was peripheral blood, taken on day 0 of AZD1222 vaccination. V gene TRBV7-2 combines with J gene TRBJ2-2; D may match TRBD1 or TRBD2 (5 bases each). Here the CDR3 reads CASSWGTGRTGELFF. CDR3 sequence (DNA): TGTGCCAGCAGCTGGGGGACGGGGCGAACCGGGGAGCTGTTTTTT.